This is a list of T cell receptor beta chains from one sample in a study of T-cell memory formation after mild COVID-19. TCRdb re-derived calls from the 5' RACE reads in MiXCR, one entry per CDR3 protein. The table has about 190,000 distinct CDR3 sequences, around 16% seen once. The sequenced sample was PBMCs or a T cell subset sorted from them (not recorded which). Source of these receptors: an adult woman who had mild COVID-19 (a few samples of this study predate the infection). Cell type and time point are not known. The CDR3 runs from the conserved cysteine through the conserved F or W. D genes are given only for firm matches. The size of a clone is reported for some rows only, either as once, few or many, or as a class for expanded clones.

cdr3_nt cdr3_aa d_call j_call clone_size v_call
TGTGCCAGCAGTTTGGCACCGGGACATACGATAAACATTCAGTACTTC CASSLAPGHTINIQYF - TRBJ2-4 few TRBV6-2/TRBV6-3
TGTGCCAGCAGCCAGAGTTCTGGGGGTTCACCCCTCCACTTT CASSQSSGGSPLHF - TRBJ1-6 - TRBV7-3
TGTGCCAGCAGCTTGCGCCGGACAGAGACCCAAGAGACCCAGTACTTC CASSLRRTETQETQYF - TRBJ2-5 many TRBV5-6
TGTGCCATCAGCGCGGGACGCCAAGAGACCCAGTACTTC CAISAGRQETQYF - TRBJ2-5 few TRBV10-3
TGTGCCAGCAGGAGACAGGGGGCCGCCTACGAGCAGTACTTC CASRRQGAAYEQYF TRBD1 TRBJ2-7 few TRBV2
TGTGCCAGCAGCCGCCGGGCAGGGGGCTCCGAGACCCAGTACTTC CASSRRAGGSETQYF TRBD1 TRBJ2-5 - TRBV12-3/TRBV12-4
TGTGCCACCAGTGATCCAGCGGGAGGGCCCGTTAGCGATGAGCAGTTCTTC CATSDPAGGPVSDEQFF TRBD2 TRBJ2-1 few TRBV24-1
TGCAGTGCTAGAATCCCGGGACCGGATAATTCACCCCTCCACTTT CSARIPGPDNSPLHF - TRBJ1-6 many TRBV20-1
TGTGCCAGCAGGGCTAGCGGGAGCCCCTACGAGCAGTACTTC CASRASGSPYEQYF TRBD2 TRBJ2-7 few TRBV27
TGTGCCAGCAGCATACAGGGGGCCTCGAATTCACCCCTCCACTTT CASSIQGASNSPLHF TRBD1 TRBJ1-6 few TRBV7-9
TGTGCCAGCACCAAGGACCTCAGGACTGAAGCTTTCTTT CASTKDLRTEAFF - TRBJ1-1 - TRBV6-2/TRBV6-3
TGTGCCAGCAGCGAGGCTAGCGGGAGTACAGATACGCAGTATTTT CASSEASGSTDTQYF TRBD2 TRBJ2-3 few TRBV7-9
TGTGCCAGCAGCCCTAGCGGGAGGTCGTCCGGGGAGCTGTTTTTT CASSPSGRSSGELFF TRBD2 TRBJ2-2 - TRBV25-1
TGTGCCAGCAGTTTATCGACCTCCTACGAGCAGTACTTC CASSLSTSYEQYF - TRBJ2-7 few TRBV27
TGCAGTGCGCGCCCCGCGCCCTCAGGGGGCGTCGGCTATGGCTACACCTTC CSARPAPSGGVGYGYTF TRBD1 TRBJ1-2 many TRBV20-1
TGCAGCGTTGAAGGGGCTCACGAGCAGTACTTC CSVEGAHEQYF - TRBJ2-7 - TRBV29-1
TGTGCCAGCAGTCATGACAGGGGAGGTGAGCAGTTCTTC CASSHDRGGEQFF TRBD1 TRBJ2-1 - TRBV6-5
TGCGCCAGCAGCTTGGCACTAGCGGGAATCACAGATACGCAGTATTTT CASSLALAGITDTQYF TRBD2 TRBJ2-3 few TRBV5-1
TGCAGTGCCCCCAGGGAGGTGTTAGCTAACTATGGCTACACCTTC CSAPREVLANYGYTF - TRBJ1-2 few TRBV20-1
TGCGCCAGCAGTCTTTGCTCTGGACGGGGCTATGGCTACACCTTC CASSLCSGRGYGYTF - TRBJ1-2 few TRBV23-1
TGTGCCAGCACCCCAACGAGTAAGGGCTACGAGCAGTACTTC CASTPTSKGYEQYF - TRBJ2-7 many TRBV12-3/TRBV12-4
TGTGCCACCAGTTCGGGGGCTTCCTACGAGCAGTACTTC CATSSGASYEQYF - TRBJ2-7 few TRBV24-1
TGTGCCAGCAGCCTACGGCCGGGGGGCGCGTACACCGGGGAGCTGTTTTTT CASSLRPGGAYTGELFF - TRBJ2-2 - TRBV7-3
TGCAGTGCTCGGAACAGGGGGCAAGGTGAAGCTTTCTTT CSARNRGQGEAFF TRBD1 TRBJ1-1 few TRBV20-1
TGCAGTGCTAGACCCCAAACCGGGCAGTACTTC CSARPQTGQYF - TRBJ2-7 - TRBV20-1
TGTGCCAGCAGTGTAGACAGCCTCTCTGGAAACACCATATATTTT CASSVDSLSGNTIYF - TRBJ1-3 - TRBV2
TGTGCCTGGAGTGTAGGTAGCGGGATTACCGGGGAGCTGTTTTTT CAWSVGSGITGELFF TRBD2 TRBJ2-2 - TRBV30
TGTGCCAGCAGTTACACCGGGACAAAGGGCTACGAGCAGTACTTC CASSYTGTKGYEQYF - TRBJ2-7 - TRBV6-1
TGTGCCAGCAGCCCCCCCGGGTCGAACACTGAAGCTTTCTTT CASSPPGSNTEAFF - TRBJ1-1 once TRBV7-2
TGTGCCAGCAGTTACATAAGGGGGAACACCGGGGAGCTGTTTTTT CASSYIRGNTGELFF - TRBJ2-2 few TRBV6-2/TRBV6-3
TGCAGTGCCCGACCCGGGAACAGGGAGTTCGCAGATACGCAGTATTTT CSARPGNREFADTQYF - TRBJ2-3 few TRBV20-1
TGCAGCTCACTACAGGGGGGTGGAACTGAAGCTTTCTTT CSSLQGGGTEAFF TRBD1 TRBJ1-1 few TRBV29-1
TGTGCCATCAGTGAGTCGACTATCGACGGTAGCTACAATGAGCAGTTCTTC CAISESTIDGSYNEQFF - TRBJ2-1 - TRBV10-3
TGTGCCAGCTCACCACCTATACTCGGGGGCCTCACTGAAGCTTTCTTT CASSPPILGGLTEAFF - TRBJ1-1 - TRBV18
TGTGCCAGCAGGGGACTAGCGGGCCAATACAATGAGCAGTTCTTC CASRGLAGQYNEQFF TRBD2 TRBJ2-1 - TRBV12-3/TRBV12-4
TGCAGTGCTCCCCAGGGGGCCCCGAGTGGCTACACCTTC CSAPQGAPSGYTF TRBD1 TRBJ1-2 many TRBV20-1
TGCGCCAGCAGCCGACAGGGGATTGGGACTAATGAAAAACTGTTTTTT CASSRQGIGTNEKLFF TRBD1 TRBJ1-4 - TRBV5-1
TGTGCCACCAGGGAGGGAAACACTGAAGCTTTCTTT CATREGNTEAFF - TRBJ1-1 few TRBV24-1
TGTGCCAGCAGTGATCCTAGCGGGAGGGCCACCGGGGAGCTGTTTTTT CASSDPSGRATGELFF TRBD2 TRBJ2-2 - TRBV12-3/TRBV12-4
TGTGCCACCAGCGTGGCAGGTCCTCCATACAATGAGCAGTTCTTC CATSVAGPPYNEQFF - TRBJ2-1 - TRBV15
TGTGCCAGCAGTTTAAGCCTGGGCACTGAAGCTTTCTTT CASSLSLGTEAFF - TRBJ1-1 - TRBV12-3/TRBV12-4
TGTGCCAGCAGCCCCGGACTAGCGGGGGGTCACGGGACAGATACGCAGTATTTT CASSPGLAGGHGTDTQYF TRBD2 TRBJ2-3 few TRBV9
TGTGCCAGCAGTTCCGAAAGGTACACTGAAGCTTTCTTT CASSSERYTEAFF - TRBJ1-1 few TRBV6-6
TGTGCCAGCAGTTTCCAGGGAGGGAAACAAGAGACCCAGTACTTC CASSFQGGKQETQYF TRBD2 TRBJ2-5 many TRBV6-5
TGTGCCAGCAGCTGGGGACAGGGGCCCGATGGCTACACCTTC CASSWGQGPDGYTF TRBD1 TRBJ1-2 few TRBV5-4
TGTGCCAGCTCACCTTCCGATCCAGGGGGCGGACACTACGAGCAGTACTTC CASSPSDPGGGHYEQYF TRBD1 TRBJ2-7 - TRBV18